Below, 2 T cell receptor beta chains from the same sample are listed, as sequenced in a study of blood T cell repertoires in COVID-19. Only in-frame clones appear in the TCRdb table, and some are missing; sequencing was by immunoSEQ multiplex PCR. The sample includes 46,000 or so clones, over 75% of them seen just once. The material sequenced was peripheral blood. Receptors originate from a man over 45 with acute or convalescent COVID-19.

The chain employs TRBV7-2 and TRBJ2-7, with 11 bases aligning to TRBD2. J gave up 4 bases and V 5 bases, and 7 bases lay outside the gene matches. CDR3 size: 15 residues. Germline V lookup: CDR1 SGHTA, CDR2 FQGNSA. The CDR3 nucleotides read TGTGCCAGCAGCCTTACGACTAGCGGGGTATACGAGCAGTACTTC. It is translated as CASSLTTSGVYEQYF.

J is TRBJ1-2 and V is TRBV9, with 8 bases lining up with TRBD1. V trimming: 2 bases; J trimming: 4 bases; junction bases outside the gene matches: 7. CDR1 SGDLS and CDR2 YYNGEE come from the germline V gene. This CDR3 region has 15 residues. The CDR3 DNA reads TGTGCCAGCAGCGTCGGACAGGGCGGCGGCTATGGCTACACCTTC. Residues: CASSVGQGGGYGYTF.